This T cell receptor (beta chain) originates from a study of blood T cell repertoires in COVID-19. Study information: PBMCs, B-cell-depleted T cells, or T cells provided the cDNA or gDNA that made up the material.

Germline trimming cut 1 base from V and 3 bases from J; bases unmatched to any gene: 4. This CDR3 has 15 residues. CDR1 is SGHDT and CDR2 is YYEEEE in the germline V gene. As processed by the authors: Reference gene primer amplification in the assay estimated nucleated cell counts. Here immunoSEQ multiplex PCR was the method, and the copy in TCRdb shows in-frame clones only, minus some. V and J calls and clone size are those listed in that table; D and trimming were worked out from the DNA. Altogether 70,000 to 85,000 clones are present, about 80% being singletons, with the ten largest covering around 9%.

Input material: peripheral blood. The receptor was derived from a human donor in a cohort sampled during active COVID-19. V gene TRBV5-6 combines with J gene TRBJ2-5; 9 nucleotides agree with TRBD2. The CDR3 bases are TGTGCCAGCAGCTTGCGAGGACTAGCGAAAGAGACCCAGTACTTC. This gives the protein CASSLRGLAKETQYF.